The next 25 T cell receptor beta chains were all read from a single sample in a study of blood T cell repertoires in COVID-19. TCRdb's copy holds only in-frame clones and misses some; the assay was immunoSEQ multiplex PCR. Of 80,000 to 100,000 clones in the sample, 80% were seen once. The sequencing sample was made of peripheral blood. These receptors all stem from a human donor in a cohort sampled during active COVID-19.

The gene calls are TRBV5-1 and TRBJ2-1, with 8 nucleotides matching TRBD2. The V and J ends lost 0 bases and 7 bases, in that order; junction bases with no gene match: 6. CDR1 and CDR2 (germline): SGHRS, YFSETQ. This CDR3 is 15 amino acids long. CDR3 sequence: CASSLGGTRGNEQFF. CDR3 bases: TGCGCCAGCAGCTTGGGAGGGACTAGAGGGAATGAGCAGTTCTTC. Supplemented by reference TRBV5-1 and TRBJ2-1, the full variable domain reads KAGVTQTPRYLIKTRGQQVTLSCSPISGHRSVSWYQQTPGQGLQFLFEYFSETQRNKGNFPGRFSGRQFSNSRSEMNVSTLELGDSALYLCASSLGGTRGNEQFFGPGTRLTVL.

The DNA of the CDR3 is TGTGCCAGCAGCTTAGGGGGGGTGGACGAGCAGTACTTC. This translates into CASSLGGVDEQYF. V and J are TRBV11-2 and TRBJ2-7, with D perhaps TRBD2 (6 bases). Germline loops: CDR1 SGHAT, CDR2 FQNNGV. Trimming pared 1 base from V and 5 bases from J, leaving 9 bases between. CDR3 length equals 13 residues.

The rearrangement joins TRBV1 to TRBJ2-1; TRBD2, the D gene given by the table, was not confirmed from the DNA. TRBV1 is noted as a pseudogene. The CDR3 spans 16 residues. The CDR3 DNA reads as TGCACCAGCAGCCGTCACTCAGTAAGCGCGTACAATGAGCAGTTCTTC. Translating it yields CTSSRHSVSAYNEQFF.

CDR3 amino acids: CASSLLAGDGELFF. DNA for the CDR3: TGTGCCAGCAGCTTACTAGCGGGAGACGGGGAGCTGTTTTTT. The J gene is TRBJ2-2, the V gene TRBV5-6; 11 bases line up with TRBD2. From germline, CDR1 is SGHDT and CDR2 YYEEEE. This CDR3 spans 14 amino acids. J lost 7 bases, V lost 2 bases, and 1 base had no gene match.

The rearrangement links TRBV28 to TRBJ2-7, with TRBD2 matching over 9 bases. Looked up from germline, CDR1 is MDHEN and CDR2 is SYDVKM. V was clipped by 2 bases and J by 5 bases; unmatched bases: 16. The CDR3 is 18 residues long. CDR3 amino acids: CASSLGRRARREGHEQYF. The CDR3 region has the DNA TGTGCCAGCAGTTTAGGCCGAAGGGCCCGGCGGGAGGGTCACGAGCAGTACTTC.

The chain recombines TRBV28 with TRBJ1-2; D is possibly TRBD1 (5 bases). Trimming stripped 8 bases from V and 9 bases from J, with 19 bases between. Germline CDR1 reads MDHEN; CDR2 reads SYDVKM. The CDR3 length is 13 residues. The CDR3: CASGGRVARRYTF. For the CDR3, the DNA is TGTGCCAGCGGGGGGAGGGTGGCCCGTCGCTACACCTTC.

The rearrangement joins TRBV5-1 to TRBJ2-7, with 8 bases aligning to TRBD1. CDR3 length: 14 amino acids. The J segment lost 4 bases and the V segment lost 5 bases, leaving 8 bases of the junction unmatched. Germline-derived CDR1 and CDR2 are SGHRS and YFSETQ. CDR3 sequence: CASRSGTGQYEQYF. Here the CDR3 DNA reads TGCGCCAGCAGATCTGGGACAGGACAGTACGAGCAGTACTTC.

J is TRBJ2-1 and V is TRBV5-5; TRBD2 aligns across 13 bases. The CDR3 is 15 residues long. Germline V CDR1 and CDR2: SGHKS, YYEKEE (reference sequence). V was pared by 4 bases and J by 4 bases, with 2 bases of the junction left unmatched. CDR3: CASSPLAGGYNEQFF. CDR3 DNA: TGTGCCAGCAGCCCACTAGCGGGGGGGTACAATGAGCAGTTCTTC.

The chain recombines TRBV5-4 with TRBJ1-4, with 8 bases matching TRBD1. CDR3 length: 16 amino acids. The germline gives CDR1 SGHNT, CDR2 YYREEE (reference sequence). V gave up 0 bases and J gave up 3 bases; unmatched junction bases: 4. CDR3 sequence reads: CASSLGGTGANEKLFF. CDR3 in DNA: TGTGCCAGCAGCTTGGGTGGGACAGGTGCTAATGAAAAACTGTTTTTT.

This clone showed up just once. The gene calls are TRBV28 and TRBJ1-3, with a weak D call TRBD1 (5 bases). There are 14 residues in the CDR3. In germline, CDR1 is MDHEN, CDR2 SYDVKM. With 5 bases removed from V and 0 bases from J, the gap between germline ends came to 8 bases. The CDR3 DNA follows: TGTGCCAGCAGTCGACAGTTCTCTGGAAACACCATATATTTT. It is translated as CASSRQFSGNTIYF.

This chain uses TRBV4-1 with TRBJ2-7, with D perhaps TRBD1 (6 bases). The CDR3 is 14 residues long. Germline loops: CDR1 MGHRA, CDR2 YSYEKL. Trimming stripped 0 bases from V and 2 bases from J, with 8 bases between. In DNA form, the CDR3 reads TGCGCCAGCAGCCAAGATAGGGACACCTACGAGCAGTACTTC. This translates into CASSQDRDTYEQYF.

This clone was detected a few times. The rearrangement links TRBV19 to TRBJ1-1, with TRBD1 matching over 9 bases. CDR1 LNHDA and CDR2 SQIVND come from the germline V gene (reference sequence). The CDR3 is 16 residues long. The V and J ends lost 3 bases and 3 bases, in that order; junction bases with no gene match: 8. The CDR3 nucleotides read TGTGCCAGTAGTATCGGGACAGGGAGAGTAGACACTGAAGCTTTCTTT. Translation gives CASSIGTGRVDTEAFF.

The chain employs TRBV7-9 and TRBJ2-7; TRBD1 aligns across 11 bases. Germline V gene data show CDR1 as SEHNR and CDR2 as FQNEAQ (reference sequence). J was trimmed by 12 bases and V by 5 bases; bases with no gene match: 6. The CDR3 runs 12 residues. CDR3 in DNA: TGTGCCAGCAGCACCCGGGACAGGGGGACGTACTTC. Its protein product is CASSTRDRGTYF.

There are a few counts of this clone. The V and J genes are TRBV19 and TRBJ2-7, with 9 bases that match TRBD2. There are 14 residues in the CDR3. J gave up 1 base and V 5 bases, and 3 bases lay outside the gene matches. Per germline, CDR1 LNHDA and CDR2 SQIVND (reference sequence). The CDR3 loop is CASSRREGSYEQYF. The CDR3, as DNA: TGTGCCAGTAGTCGGCGGGAGGGGTCCTACGAGCAGTACTTC.

The rearrangement joins TRBV7-2 to TRBJ1-2; D call uncertain. Germline V gene lookup returns CDR1 SGHTA and CDR2 FQGNSA. The CDR3 runs to 11 residues. The germline V and J ends were trimmed by 5 bases and 3 bases, with 4 bases remaining between them. For the CDR3, the DNA is TGTGCCAGCAGCCAGTACTATGGCTACACCTTC. Amino acid sequence: CASSQYYGYTF.

This chain uses TRBV4-2 with TRBJ2-7; tentatively, D is TRBD1 (5 bases). The CDR3 consists of 14 residues. Germline lookup yields CDR1 LGHNA and CDR2 YNFKEQ. Trimming shortened V by 0 bases and J by 7 bases, and 13 bases separated the two germline ends. CDR3 protein: CASSQDRASGEQYF. The CDR3 nucleotides are TGTGCCAGCAGCCAAGACAGGGCCTCTGGGGAGCAGTACTTC.

This chain joins TRBV3-1 (or the pseudogene TRBV3-2) and TRBJ1-2; tentatively, D is TRBD1 (6 bases). The CDR3 is 19 residues long. The V gene lost 4 bases and the J gene lost 3 bases, with 27 bases spanning the gap. CDR1 and CDR2 (germline): LGHDT, YNNKEL (reference sequence). CDR3 protein: CASSPIQGLTVVRDYGYTF. The CDR3 DNA follows: TGTGCCAGCAGCCCCATTCAGGGGCTCACTGTGGTACGAGACTATGGCTACACCTTC.

This clone was counted only a few times. The rearrangement uses TRBV18 and TRBJ2-1, with 8 bases lining up with TRBD2. The germline V gene encodes CDR1 KGHSH and CDR2 LQKENI. This CDR3 is 16 amino acids long. V dropped 1 base and J dropped 2; count of bases not matched to a gene: 4. The CDR3 DNA reads as TGTGCCAGCTCACCACGCACCGGGAGGGCCTACAATGAGCAGTTCTTC. Its protein is CASSPRTGRAYNEQFF.

The chain uses TRBV5-1 and TRBJ2-7; 10 nucleotides line up with TRBD2. The germline CDR1 and CDR2 sequences are SGHRS and YFSETQ. Trimming at V came to 4 bases and at J to 4 bases, leaving 8 bases not matched to a gene. This CDR3 has 15 amino acids. The CDR3 loop is CASSTGLAGAYEQYF. In nucleotides, the CDR3 is TGCGCCAGCAGCACCGGGCTAGCGGGAGCATACGAGCAGTACTTC.

This chain links TRBV3-1 (or the pseudogene TRBV3-2) with TRBJ2-3; 10 bases agree with TRBD2. This CDR3 spans 19 amino acids. Losses at the gene ends were 0 bases for V and 1 base for J; bases not matched to a gene: 10. Germline V gene lookup returns CDR1 LGHDT and CDR2 YNNKEL (reference sequence). CDR3 residues: CASSQEGLAGAEGTDTQYF. CDR3 nucleotide sequence: TGTGCCAGCAGCCAAGAGGGGCTAGCGGGAGCGGAGGGCACAGATACGCAGTATTTT.

This rearrangement joins TRBV7-3 to TRBJ2-2, with D perhaps TRBD2 (6 bases). The CDR3 runs 14 residues. V lost 4 bases and J 4 bases, leaving 10 bases between the germline ends. Germline values: CDR1 SGHTA, CDR2 FQGTGA. CDR3 DNA sequence: TGTGCCAGCAGCTGGGGACTTTCCACCGGGGAGCTGTTTTTT. This codes for CASSWGLSTGELFF.

The chain carries TRBV5-8 and TRBJ2-1, with D maybe TRBD1 (6 bases). V was clipped by 1 base and J by 7 bases, with 12 bases between them. The CDR3 length is 14 residues. Germline CDR1 reads SGHTS; CDR2 reads YDEGEE. The CDR3 loop is CASSLLQGGNEQFF. In DNA, the CDR3 is TGTGCCAGCAGCTTGTTACAGGGCGGGAATGAGCAGTTCTTC.

The chain employs TRBV20-1 and TRBJ2-1, with a weak D call TRBD1 (5 bases). Trimming left V 4 bases short and J 7 bases short, with 8 bases between. The CDR3 sequence is 11 residues long. The germline V gene has CDR1 DFQATT and CDR2 SNEGSKA (reference sequence). The CDR3 sequence is CSAKGVNEQFF. CDR3 DNA: TGCAGTGCTAAAGGGGTAAATGAGCAGTTCTTC.

This sequence joins TRBV18 and TRBJ2-1; tentative D call: TRBD2 (5 bases). V dropped 3 bases and J dropped 5 bases, with 8 bases sitting between them. Germline V gives CDR1 KGHSH, CDR2 LQKENI. This CDR3 comprises 13 residues. In nucleotides, the CDR3 is TGTGCCAGCTCACCTCGGAGGAACAATGAGCAGTTCTTC. It translates to CASSPRRNNEQFF.

The rearrangement links TRBV5-1 to TRBJ2-7, with 9 bases matching TRBD1. V was clipped by 4 bases and J by 7 bases; unmatched bases: 12. Germline V gene sequence: CDR1 SGHRS, CDR2 YFSETQ. The CDR3 totals 15 residues. The CDR3 region is CASSAPGQGLREQYF. DNA for the CDR3: TGCGCCAGCAGCGCCCCGGGACAGGGCCTCCGGGAGCAGTACTTC.